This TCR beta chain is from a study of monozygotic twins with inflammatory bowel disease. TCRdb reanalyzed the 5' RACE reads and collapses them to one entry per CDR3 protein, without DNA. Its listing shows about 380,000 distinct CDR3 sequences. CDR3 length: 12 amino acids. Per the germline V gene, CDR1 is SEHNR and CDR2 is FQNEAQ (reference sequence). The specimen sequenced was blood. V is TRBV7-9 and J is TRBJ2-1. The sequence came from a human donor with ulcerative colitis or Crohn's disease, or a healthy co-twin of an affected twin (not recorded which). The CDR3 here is CASSLEVTWQFF.